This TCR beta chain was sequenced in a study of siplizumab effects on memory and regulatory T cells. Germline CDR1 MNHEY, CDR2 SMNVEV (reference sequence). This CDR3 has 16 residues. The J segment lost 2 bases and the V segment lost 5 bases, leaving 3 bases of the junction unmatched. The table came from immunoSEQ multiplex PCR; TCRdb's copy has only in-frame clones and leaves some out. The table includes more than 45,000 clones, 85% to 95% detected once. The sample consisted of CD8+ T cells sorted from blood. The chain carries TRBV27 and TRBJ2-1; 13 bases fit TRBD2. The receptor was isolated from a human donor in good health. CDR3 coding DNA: TGTGCCAGCAGTAGCGGGACTAGCGGGACCTACAATGAGCAGTTCTTC. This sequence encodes CASSSGTSGTYNEQFF.